Below are 24 T cell receptor beta chains sequenced from a single sample in a study of T cell responses to AZD1222 COVID-19 vaccine. Assay: immunoSEQ multiplex PCR; the TCRdb copy retains only in-frame clones and omits some. The sample has roughly 95,000 clones; roughly 92% are singletons. Here the sequenced sample was peripheral blood, taken 28 days after the second AZD1222 dose. These TCRs come from an adult who received the AZD1222 COVID-19 vaccine.

V gene TRBV4-1 combines with J gene TRBJ1-2, with D possibly matching TRBD1 (5 bases). Germline values: CDR1 MGHRA, CDR2 YSYEKL. V dropped 1 base and J dropped 6 bases, with 12 bases sitting between them. This CDR3 is 14 amino acids long. The CDR3 is CASSQVRQRDGYTF. The DNA for the CDR3 is TGCGCCAGCAGCCAAGTGAGACAGCGGGATGGCTACACCTTC.

The chain uses TRBV7-9 and TRBJ1-2; D gene ambiguous. The CDR3 spans 17 residues. CDR1 and CDR2 from the germline V gene are SEHNR and FQNEAQ (reference sequence). V shed 3 bases and J shed 0 bases, with 17 bases lying between them. CDR3 amino acids: CASSFSREGASNYGYTF. CDR3 DNA sequence: TGTGCCAGCAGCTTTTCAAGAGAGGGAGCGTCTAACTATGGCTACACCTTC.

This clone was observed once. The chain carries TRBV7-2 and TRBJ2-7; TRBD1 is a possible D gene (6 bases). The ends were cut back, 4 bases at V and 3 bases at J, with 19 bases in the middle. This CDR3 is 16 amino acids long. CDR1 is SGHTA and CDR2 is FQGNSA in the germline V gene. The CDR3, as DNA: TGTGCCAGCAGCTCGGCCACGACAGGACTCCTCTACGAGCAGTACTTC. It encodes CASSSATTGLLYEQYF.

This chain connects TRBV30 to TRBJ1-2; tentative D call: TRBD1 (5 bases). The V end was cut by 0 bases, the J end by 8 bases, with 10 bases between. The CDR3 is 12 amino acids. From germline, CDR1 is GTSNPN and CDR2 SVGIG (reference sequence). The CDR3 sequence: CAWSVGEIGYTF. In DNA, the CDR3 is TGTGCCTGGAGTGTAGGGGAGATCGGCTACACCTTC.

There are a few counts of this clone. This sequence joins TRBV5-6 and TRBJ2-5; D might be TRBD1 (5 bases). The CDR3 sequence is 15 residues long. V was pared by 0 bases and J by 1 base, with 10 bases between. Germline V lookup: CDR1 SGHDT, CDR2 YYEEEE. CDR3 in DNA: TGTGCCAGCAGCTTGGTATTAGGGGCCCAAGAGACCCAGTACTTC. This gives the protein CASSLVLGAQETQYF.

The chain employs TRBV29-1 and TRBJ2-7; TRBD2 aligns across 8 bases. The CDR3 length is 15 residues. Germline CDR1 is SQVTM and CDR2 is ANQGSEA. V dropped 1 base and J dropped 3; count of bases not matched to a gene: 8. The CDR3 sequence: CSVEGIGSGDYEQYF. CDR3 coding DNA: TGCAGCGTTGAAGGGATCGGTAGCGGGGACTACGAGCAGTACTTC.

The chain carries TRBV11-3 and TRBJ1-3; D is unclear. The V end was cut by 6 bases, the J end by 2 bases, with 5 bases between. The CDR3 loop spans 12 amino acids. Looked up from germline, CDR1 is SGHNT and CDR2 is YENEEA. The DNA of the CDR3 is TGTGCCAGCAGTTTTCCTGGAAACACCATATATTTT. It translates to CASSFPGNTIYF.

The chain carries TRBV6-1 and TRBJ2-2; 7 bases are shared with TRBD2. The CDR3 is 17 amino acids. V dropped 4 bases and J dropped 4; count of bases not matched to a gene: 12. Germline CDR1 is MNHNS and CDR2 is SASEGT. Written as DNA, the CDR3 is TGTGCCAGCAGTGGGCAGCGGGGAGGTGCCTCCACCGGGGAGCTGTTTTTT. Translation gives CASSGQRGGASTGELFF.

The chain links TRBV6-5 to TRBJ1-1; 7 bases fit TRBD1. V dropped 7 bases and J dropped 0; count of bases not matched to a gene: 5. The CDR3 is 14 residues long. Germline CDR1 reads MNHEY; CDR2 reads SVGAGI. CDR3 amino acids: CASTRDSLNTEAFF. DNA for the CDR3: TGTGCCAGCACCCGGGACAGCTTGAACACTGAAGCTTTCTTT.

V gene TRBV2 combines with J gene TRBJ2-7; 9 bases are shared with TRBD1. This CDR3 contains 14 residues. Germline loops: CDR1 SNHLY, CDR2 FYNNEI. Trimming took 8 bases from V and 1 from J; bases not matched to a gene: 6. The CDR3: CASDADRGSYEQYF. In nucleotides, the CDR3 is TGTGCCAGCGATGCCGACAGGGGGTCCTACGAGCAGTACTTC. The full variable domain, its missing parts supplied by reference TRBV2 and TRBJ2-7, is EPEVTQTPSHQVTQMGQEVILRCVPISNHLYFYWYRQILGQKVEFLVSFYNNEISEKSEIFDDQFSVERPDGSNFTLKIRSTKLEDSAMYFCASDADRGSYEQYFGPGTRLTVT.

Only one count was recorded for this clone. J is TRBJ2-7 and V is TRBV6-2 or TRBV6-3; 11 positions match TRBD1. CDR1 is MNHEY and CDR2 is SVGEGT in the germline V gene. V lost 2 bases and J lost 3; bases outside the gene matches: 3. The CDR3 extends over 15 amino acids. Written as DNA, the CDR3 is TGTGCCAGCAGTTACGGGACAGGGGGATACTACGAGCAGTACTTC. It specifies CASSYGTGGYYEQYF.

J is TRBJ2-5 and V is TRBV5-4; D may be TRBD2 (6 bases). Trimming cost V 4 bases and J 7 bases, with 20 bases left between them. Germline V CDR1 and CDR2: SGHNT, YYREEE (reference sequence). The length of the CDR3 is 15 residues. CDR3 DNA sequence: TGTGCCAGCAGCCGCGGAGGAGGGACCGTTGGGACCCAGTACTTC. Protein: CASSRGGGTVGTQYF.

The chain has TRBV5-1 and TRBJ1-1; D not certain. Germline loops: CDR1 SGHRS, CDR2 YFSETQ. Trimming cost V 0 bases and J 4 bases, with 13 bases left between them. The CDR3 runs 15 residues. CDR3 amino acids: CASSLVPGSGTEAFF. In nucleotides, the CDR3 is TGCGCCAGCAGCTTGGTGCCGGGATCGGGCACTGAAGCTTTCTTT.

This clone showed up just a few times. V and J are TRBV7-6 and TRBJ2-7; a weak D match, TRBD1 (5 bases). Looked up from germline, CDR1 is SGHVS and CDR2 is FNYEAQ. Trimming stripped 0 bases from V and 4 bases from J, with 7 bases between. This CDR3 has 13 amino acids. The CDR3 spells CASSLAGAYEQYF. The CDR3 DNA follows: TGTGCCAGCAGCTTAGCAGGGGCATACGAGCAGTACTTC.

V gene TRBV7-3 combines with J gene TRBJ1-3, with no clear D. CDR3 size: 15 residues. V lost 4 bases and J 0 bases, leaving 10 bases between the germline ends. Germline CDR1 and CDR2: SGHTA and FQGTGA. CDR3 coding DNA: TGTGCCAGCAGCTCGGACGGCTACTCTGGAAACACCATATATTTT. Protein product: CASSSDGYSGNTIYF.

This rearrangement joins TRBV2 to TRBJ1-2, with a tentative D call TRBD1 (5 bases). The CDR3 has 15 amino acids. The ends were cut back, 6 bases at V and 0 bases at J, with 14 bases in the middle. Germline values: CDR1 SNHLY, CDR2 FYNNEI. This chain's CDR3 is CASRLVGGSNYGYTF. The CDR3 DNA follows: TGTGCCAGCAGACTCGTCGGGGGTTCTAACTATGGCTACACCTTC.

This chain uses TRBV6-2 or TRBV6-3 with TRBJ2-7; D not certain. The germline V gene has CDR1 MNHEY and CDR2 SVGEGT. The CDR3 totals 11 residues. V was shortened by 2 bases and J by 3 bases, with 2 bases between the two germline ends. CDR3 coding DNA: TGTGCCAGCAGTTACGACTACGAGCAGTACTTC. This sequence encodes CASSYDYEQYF.

The chain recombines TRBV9 with TRBJ2-2; D is undetermined. This CDR3 is built from 11 residues. Trimming left V 1 base short and J 6 bases short, with 1 base between. In germline, CDR1 is SGDLS, CDR2 YYNGEE. The CDR3 region has the DNA TGTGCCAGCAGCGTATCCGGGGAGCTGTTTTTT. It specifies CASSVSGELFF.

The genes are TRBV6-5 and TRBJ2-3; TRBD1 matches 8 bases. This CDR3 contains 11 residues. V shed 6 bases and J 14 bases; nucleotides not matched to a gene: 7. The germline CDR1 and CDR2 sequences are MNHEY and SVGAGI. CDR3 nucleotide sequence: TGTGCCAGCAGGTGGGGACAGGATACGTATTTT. Its translation is CASRWGQDTYF.

V is TRBV6-5 and J is TRBJ1-2, with 8 nucleotides matching TRBD1. Germline-derived CDR1 and CDR2 are MNHEY and SVGAGI. V lost 6 bases and J lost 3; bases outside the gene matches: 6. This CDR3 has 14 residues. CDR3 protein: CASRRTGSDYGYTF. CDR3 bases: TGTGCCAGCAGACGGACAGGGAGTGACTATGGCTACACCTTC.

V is TRBV5-6 and J is TRBJ1-1; D not certain. The CDR3 sequence is 12 residues long. Deletions cut 4 bases from V and 1 base from J, with 5 bases between. Germline V gene lookup returns CDR1 SGHDT and CDR2 YYEEEE. The CDR3 DNA sequence: TGTGCCAGCAGCCCGAGGAACACTGAAGCTTTCTTT. This gives the protein CASSPRNTEAFF.

This clone showed up just once. V gene TRBV19 combines with J gene TRBJ1-5; TRBD1 agrees at 9 bases. After removal of 4 bases from V and 5 bases from J, the junction contained 3 bases not matched to a gene. Germline V gene data show CDR1 as LNHDA and CDR2 as SQIVND (reference sequence). This CDR3 is 14 amino acids long. The CDR3 region has the DNA TGTGCCAGTAGTACCACAGGGGGCCATCAGCCCCAGCATTTT. It yields the protein CASSTTGGHQPQHF.

J is TRBJ2-2 and V is TRBV7-9; 11 bases align to TRBD2. The CDR3 is made up of 17 amino acids. V shed 4 bases and J 0 bases; nucleotides not matched to a gene: 4. Looked up from germline, CDR1 is SEHNR and CDR2 is FQNEAQ (reference sequence). The CDR3 loop reads CASSYLAGGTNTGELFF. CDR3 sequence (DNA): TGTGCCAGCAGCTATCTAGCGGGGGGAACGAACACCGGGGAGCTGTTTTTT.

This chain joins TRBV12-3 or TRBV12-4 and TRBJ1-1, with D perhaps TRBD1 (6 bases). The CDR3 extends over 13 amino acids. The V end lost 5 bases, the J end lost 6 bases, and 13 bases lay between the germline ends. The CDR3 nucleotides are TGTGCCAGCAGTCCCCGGACAGAGTCTGAAGCTTTCTTT. This codes for CASSPRTESEAFF.